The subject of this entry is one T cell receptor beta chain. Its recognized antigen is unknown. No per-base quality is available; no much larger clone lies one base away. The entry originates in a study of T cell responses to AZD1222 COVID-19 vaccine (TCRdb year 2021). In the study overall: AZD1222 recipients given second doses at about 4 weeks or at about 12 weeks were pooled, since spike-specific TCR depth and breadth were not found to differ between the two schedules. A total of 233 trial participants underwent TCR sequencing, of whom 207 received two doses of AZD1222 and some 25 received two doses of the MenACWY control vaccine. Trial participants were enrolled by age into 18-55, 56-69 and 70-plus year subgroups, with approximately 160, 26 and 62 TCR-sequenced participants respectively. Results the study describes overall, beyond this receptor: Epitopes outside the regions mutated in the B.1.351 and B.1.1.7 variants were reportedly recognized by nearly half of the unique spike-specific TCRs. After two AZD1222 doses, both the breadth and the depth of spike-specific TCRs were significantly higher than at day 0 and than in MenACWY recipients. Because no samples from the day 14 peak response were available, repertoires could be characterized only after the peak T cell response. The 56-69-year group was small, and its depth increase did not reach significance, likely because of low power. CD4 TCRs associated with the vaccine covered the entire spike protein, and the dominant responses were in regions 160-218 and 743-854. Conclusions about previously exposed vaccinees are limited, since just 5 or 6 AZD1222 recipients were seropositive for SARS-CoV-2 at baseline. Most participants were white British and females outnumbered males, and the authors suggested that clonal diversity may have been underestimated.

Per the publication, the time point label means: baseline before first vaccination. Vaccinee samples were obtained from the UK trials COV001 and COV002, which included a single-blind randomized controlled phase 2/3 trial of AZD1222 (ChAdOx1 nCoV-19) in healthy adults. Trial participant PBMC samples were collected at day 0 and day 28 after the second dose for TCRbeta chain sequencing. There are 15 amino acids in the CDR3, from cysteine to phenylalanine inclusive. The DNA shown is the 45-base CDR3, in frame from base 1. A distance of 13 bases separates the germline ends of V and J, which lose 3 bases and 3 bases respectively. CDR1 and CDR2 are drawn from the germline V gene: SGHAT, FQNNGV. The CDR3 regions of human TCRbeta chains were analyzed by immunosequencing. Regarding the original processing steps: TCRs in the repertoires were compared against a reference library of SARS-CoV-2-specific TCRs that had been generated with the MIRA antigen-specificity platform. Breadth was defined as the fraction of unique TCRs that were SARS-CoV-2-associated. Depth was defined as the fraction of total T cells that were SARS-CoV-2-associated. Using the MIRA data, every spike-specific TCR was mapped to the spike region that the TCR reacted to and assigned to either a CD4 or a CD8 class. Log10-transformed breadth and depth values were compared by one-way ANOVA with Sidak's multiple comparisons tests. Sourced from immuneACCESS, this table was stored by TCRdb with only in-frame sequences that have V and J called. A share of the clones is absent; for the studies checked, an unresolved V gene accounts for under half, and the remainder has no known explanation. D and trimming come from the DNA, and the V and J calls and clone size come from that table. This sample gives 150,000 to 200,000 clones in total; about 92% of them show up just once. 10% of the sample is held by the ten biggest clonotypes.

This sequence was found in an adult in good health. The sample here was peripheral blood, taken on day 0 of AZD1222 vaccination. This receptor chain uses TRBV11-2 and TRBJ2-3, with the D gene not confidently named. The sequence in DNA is TGTGCCAGCAGCTTGGAAGTCTATAATACAGATACGCAGTATTTT. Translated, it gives CASSLEVYNTDTQYF.